This T cell receptor (beta chain) was identified in a study of blood T cell repertoires in COVID-19. At the level of the study: There were acute and convalescent COVID-19 samples, and they came from the United States, Italy and Spain.

In assigning cohorts, the study relied on participant-reported clinical history. Sequenced by immunoSEQ multiplex PCR; TCRdb stores in-frame clones only, minus some. The table includes about 270,000 clones, roughly 88% detected once. CDR1 is MNHEY, CDR2 SVGEGT, per germline. Trimming cost V 6 bases and J 2 bases; bases outside gene matches: 10. This CDR3 is built from 16 residues. The chain is built from TRBV6-2 or TRBV6-3 and TRBJ2-1; 7 bases are a match to TRBD1. The source material was PBMCs or T cells enriched from blood (not recorded which). The receptor was derived from a woman in her thirties or forties with acute COVID-19. CDR3 sequence (DNA): TGTGCCAGCAGCCAACAAGGGGGCCTCGCCTACAATGAGCAGTTCTTC. Translating it yields CASSQQGGLAYNEQFF.